This T cell receptor beta chain was recorded in a study of T cells in Graves' hyperthyroidism and ophthalmopathy. Across the whole study: Prior to any treatment, at the point of initial diagnosis, peripheral blood was collected. Study-wide findings and caveats: Onset of ophthalmopathy came a median around 7.1 months after the model predicted it.

About this clonotype: What it binds is unknown. A much bigger clone sits one base away, suggesting this may be a read error.

Germline CDR1 reads SGHRS; CDR2 reads YFSETQ. V lost 4 bases, J lost 8 bases, and 9 bases stayed unmatched. There are 15 residues in the CDR3. Amplification yielded TCR beta CDR3 regions, with RNA transcripts as the source. With the HTBI primer set, the TCR CDR3 went through a first round of RT-PCR. One entry per CDR3 protein, called by TCRdb with MiXCR from the multiplex PCR reads. The sample consists of nearly 600,000 distinct CDR3 sequences, more than 11% of them appearing once. The chain couples TRBV5-1 to TRBJ2-3, with 11 nucleotides matching TRBD2. Sequencing was done on a sample of blood. The sequence was collected from a woman aged 25-40 years with Graves' hyperthyroidism that later progressed to Graves' ophthalmopathy. CDR3 sequence reads: CASSPNSGREGTQYF. DNA for the CDR3: TGCGCCAGCAGCCCGAATAGCGGGAGGGAAGGTACGCAGTATTTT.